The rows below give T cell receptor beta chains drawn from one sample of a study of T cell changes during pregnancy in multiple sclerosis. Sequencing used immunoSEQ multiplex PCR; TCRdb keeps in-frame clones, though not all of them. The sample yields about 87,000 clones, roughly 95% seen once. The input for sequencing was peripheral blood, taken in the third trimester of pregnancy. The receptors originated from a female donor in good health, enrolled as a control in a pregnancy study. Each CDR3 is given with its conserved first and last residue. D genes are given only for firm matches. The size field is filled for only some rows; it gives once, few, many or a size class.

v_gene	abundance	j_gene	d_gene	CDR3nt	CDR3aa
TRBV7-8	-	TRBJ2-3	TRBD2	TGTGCCAGCGACTTAGCGGGAGGATCAGCAGATACGCAGTATTTT	CASDLAGGSADTQYF
TRBV7-2	-	TRBJ2-3	TRBD2	TGTGCCAGCAGCTCGGACAGGCCGGGACTAGCGTACACAGATACGCAGTATTTT	CASSSDRPGLAYTDTQYF
TRBV11-1	-	TRBJ2-1	-	TGTGCCAGCAGCTTGGACACCCACAATGAGCAGTTCTTC	CASSLDTHNEQFF
TRBV6-5	-	TRBJ2-7	-	TGTGCCAGCAGTTACAGCGGGCAGTACGAGCAGTACTTC	CASSYSGQYEQYF
TRBV19	-	TRBJ2-2	-	TGTGCCAGTAGTGGGGGGGCGCTTACCGGGGAGCTGTTTTTT	CASSGGALTGELFF
TRBV29-1	-	TRBJ1-5	TRBD1	TGCAGCGTTGTTTCAGGGGGCTTCAATCAGCCCCAGCATTTT	CSVVSGGFNQPQHF
TRBV11-1	-	TRBJ2-1	-	TGTGCCAGCAGGTCTGTTCAGGGCGGAAGCTCCTACAATGAGCAGTTCTTC	CASRSVQGGSSYNEQFF
TRBV5-1	-	TRBJ2-5	TRBD2	TGCGCCAGTCACCTAGCGGGAGGGTTACAAGAGACCCAGTACTTC	CASHLAGGLQETQYF
TRBV6-5	-	TRBJ1-5	TRBD1	TGTGCCAGCAGTTACGGCAGGGGGAATTCTCATCAGCCCCAGCATTTT	CASSYGRGNSHQPQHF
TRBV6-5	once	TRBJ2-1	TRBD2	TGTGCCAGCAGGCCGGGACTAGCGGGAGCGGTTGAGCAGTTCTTC	CASRPGLAGAVEQFF
TRBV5-1	-	TRBJ2-7	-	TGCGCCAGCAGGTACGAGTGGGGCGCAGGTAACGAGCAGTACTTC	CASRYEWGAGNEQYF
TRBV6-6	-	TRBJ1-5	-	TGTGCCAGCAGTTATGAGTGGACGGGGAGCAATCAGCCCCAGCATTTT	CASSYEWTGSNQPQHF
TRBV5-1	-	TRBJ2-5	-	TGCGCCAGCAGCGGAACAGCCTACCAAGAGACCCAGTACTTC	CASSGTAYQETQYF
TRBV4-1	-	TRBJ2-2	TRBD1	TGCGCCAGCAGGCCAGAGGGGGCGGGCACCGGGGAGCTGTTTTTT	CASRPEGAGTGELFF
TRBV5-6	few	TRBJ1-5	-	TGTGCCAGCAGCTTTTCGGGGAGCAATCAGCCCCAGCATTTT	CASSFSGSNQPQHF
TRBV7-2	-	TRBJ2-7	TRBD2	TGTGCCAGCAGCTTAATGTCCGCTAGCGGGACACCCTACGAGCAGTACTTC	CASSLMSASGTPYEQYF
TRBV15	-	TRBJ2-2	-	TGTGCCACCAGCAGAGATCCGCGAAACACCGGGGAGCTGTTTTTT	CATSRDPRNTGELFF
TRBV28	-	TRBJ2-1	TRBD2	TGTGCCAGCACCCTGAGCGGGGGCTACAATGAGCAGTTCTTC	CASTLSGGYNEQFF
TRBV4-1	once	TRBJ2-7	-	TGCGCCAGCAGCCAAGAACCCGCCAGGGATTATAACGAGCAGTACTTC	CASSQEPARDYNEQYF
TRBV7-2	-	TRBJ1-1	-	TGTGCCAGCAGCTTAGCCTTCGCGGCTTTCTTT	CASSLAFAAFF
TRBV2	-	TRBJ2-5	-	TGTGCCAGCAGTGAAGCGAAAGTTGGAGGGGCTGAGACCCAGTACTTC	CASSEAKVGGAETQYF
TRBV19	-	TRBJ1-5	TRBD1	TGTGCCACCTCTAGCAGGGGGCGGGGAGGCAATCAGCCCCAGCATTTT	CATSSRGRGGNQPQHF
TRBV25-1	-	TRBJ2-7	TRBD1	TGTGCCAGCAGTGCCGAGGGACAGCTGTACGAGCAGTACTTC	CASSAEGQLYEQYF
TRBV5-1	once	TRBJ2-7	TRBD1	TGCGCCAGCAGCTCGGGACAGGGGGCGAGGAGCTCCTACGAGCAGTACTTC	CASSSGQGARSSYEQYF
TRBV7-9	-	TRBJ2-7	-	TGTGCCAGCCTTTCGGCCGACAGGACCTACGAGCAGTACTTC	CASLSADRTYEQYF
TRBV28	-	TRBJ1-5	TRBD1	TGTGCCAGCACCCACAGGGGGCTGGGGGGCAATCAGCCCCAGCATTTT	CASTHRGLGGNQPQHF
TRBV18	-	TRBJ2-5	TRBD1	TGTGCCAGCTCACCGGGACAGGGAGCGAGCCAAGAGACCCAGTACTTC	CASSPGQGASQETQYF
TRBV5-4	once	TRBJ2-5	TRBD2	TGTGCCAGCAGCGCGATACTAGCGAGTAAAGAGACCCAGTACTTC	CASSAILASKETQYF
TRBV27	-	TRBJ1-5	TRBD1	TGTGCCAGCAGCTGGACAGGGTCTCAGCCCCAGCATTTT	CASSWTGSQPQHF
TRBV10-3	-	TRBJ2-3	-	TGTGCCATCGGGGGGGCCGTCTCTAGCACAGATACGCAGTATTTT	CAIGGAVSSTDTQYF
TRBV4-1	once	TRBJ2-7	TRBD1	TGCGCCAGCAGCCGTGATTCGATTGACAGGGCCTACGAGCAGTACTTC	CASSRDSIDRAYEQYF
TRBV27	once	TRBJ2-1	-	TGTGCCAGCAGTTTAGTGGGGACTTCCTACAATGAGCAGTTCTTC	CASSLVGTSYNEQFF
TRBV6-1	-	TRBJ2-1	TRBD1	TGTGCCAGCAGTGATGACGCCGGGACAGGGAACAATGAGCAGTTCTTC	CASSDDAGTGNNEQFF
TRBV7-9	-	TRBJ2-5	-	TGTGCCAGCAGCTTGATGGGGAGCGGTGAGACCCAGTACTTC	CASSLMGSGETQYF
TRBV2	-	TRBJ2-1	-	TGTGCCAGCAGTTACCGGAGCTCCTACAATGAGCAGTTCTTC	CASSYRSSYNEQFF
TRBV28	once	TRBJ2-3	TRBD2	TGTGCCAGCGCACTAGCGGTGAGCACAGATACGCAGTATTTT	CASALAVSTDTQYF
TRBV27	-	TRBJ2-1	TRBD2	TGTGCCAGCAGACCAACCGGGACTAGCGGGAAGGAGCAGTTCTTC	CASRPTGTSGKEQFF
TRBV27	-	TRBJ2-7	-	TGTGCCAGCAGTCTGACAGGCAACGAGCAGTACTTC	CASSLTGNEQYF
TRBV15	-	TRBJ1-3	-	TGTGCCACCAGCAGAGAGGGGAGCTCTGGAAACACCATATATTTT	CATSREGSSGNTIYF
TRBV15	-	TRBJ1-5	-	TGTGCCACCGCAGGGAAATATAGCAATCAGCCCCAGCATTTT	CATAGKYSNQPQHF
TRBV27	-	TRBJ2-7	-	TGTGCCAGCAGTCCCTCCCTCTCCTACGAGCAGTACTTC	CASSPSLSYEQYF
TRBV28	-	TRBJ1-1	TRBD1	TGTGCCAGCAGTAGTCACAGGGGTACTGAAGCTTTCTTT	CASSSHRGTEAFF
TRBV28	-	TRBJ2-2	TRBD1	TGTGCCAGCAGTTTCCTCTCTGACAGGGTATTCACCGGGGAGCTGTTTTTT	CASSFLSDRVFTGELFF